This TCR beta chain was captured by sequencing in a study of T cells in tuberculosis. About the study: Sequenced TCRs come from CD1B-GMM tetramer-binding T cells. Study-level results: Selection depended on which cryopreserved specimens were available. The TCR-beta difference was not significant; alpha differences partly reflected length.

CDR3 size: 18 residues. Concerning this clone: The target antigen is unknown.

Sequencing used immunoSEQ multiplex PCR; TCRdb keeps in-frame clones, though not all of them. This table holds approximately 30,000 clones, approximately 89% found once. The chain combines TRBV21-1 with TRBJ1-5; the D call TRBD1 from the table was never checked on the DNA. TRBV21-1 is a known pseudogene. The clonotype was recovered from a donor between 10 and 29 years old with latent tuberculosis or without tuberculosis infection. The sample was PBMCs. CDR3 bases: TGTGCCAGCAGCAGCGACAGGGAGTGGAGATCCGGCAATCAGCCCCAGCATTTT. Protein sequence: CASSSDREWRSGNQPQHF.